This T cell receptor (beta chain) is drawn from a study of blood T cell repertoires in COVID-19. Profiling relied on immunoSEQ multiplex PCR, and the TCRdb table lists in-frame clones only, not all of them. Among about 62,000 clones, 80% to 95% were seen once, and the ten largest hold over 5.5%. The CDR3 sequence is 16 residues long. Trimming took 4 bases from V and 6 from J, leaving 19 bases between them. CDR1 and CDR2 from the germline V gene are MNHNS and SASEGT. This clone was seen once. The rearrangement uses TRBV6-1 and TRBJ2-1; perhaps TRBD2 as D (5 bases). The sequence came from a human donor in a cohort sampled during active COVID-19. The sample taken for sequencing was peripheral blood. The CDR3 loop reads CASSAIGRLGSNEQFF. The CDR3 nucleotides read TGTGCCAGCAGTGCGATTGGGAGATTGGGAAGCAATGAGCAGTTCTTC.